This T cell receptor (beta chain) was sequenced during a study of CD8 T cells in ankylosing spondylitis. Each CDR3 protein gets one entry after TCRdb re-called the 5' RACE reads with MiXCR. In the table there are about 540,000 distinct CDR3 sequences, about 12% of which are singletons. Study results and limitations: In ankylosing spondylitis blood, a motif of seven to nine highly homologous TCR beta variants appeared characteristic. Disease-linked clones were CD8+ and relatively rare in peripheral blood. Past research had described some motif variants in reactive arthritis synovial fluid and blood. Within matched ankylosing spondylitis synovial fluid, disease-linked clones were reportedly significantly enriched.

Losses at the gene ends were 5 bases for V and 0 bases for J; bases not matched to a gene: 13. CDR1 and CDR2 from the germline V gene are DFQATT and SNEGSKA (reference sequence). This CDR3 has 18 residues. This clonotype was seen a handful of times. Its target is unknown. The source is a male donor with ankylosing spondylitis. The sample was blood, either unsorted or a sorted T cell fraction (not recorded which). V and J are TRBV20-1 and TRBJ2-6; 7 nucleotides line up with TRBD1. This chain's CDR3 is CSALRDSFGSSGANVLTF. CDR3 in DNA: TGCAGTGCTCTCCGGGACAGCTTTGGCTCCTCTGGGGCCAACGTCCTGACTTTC.